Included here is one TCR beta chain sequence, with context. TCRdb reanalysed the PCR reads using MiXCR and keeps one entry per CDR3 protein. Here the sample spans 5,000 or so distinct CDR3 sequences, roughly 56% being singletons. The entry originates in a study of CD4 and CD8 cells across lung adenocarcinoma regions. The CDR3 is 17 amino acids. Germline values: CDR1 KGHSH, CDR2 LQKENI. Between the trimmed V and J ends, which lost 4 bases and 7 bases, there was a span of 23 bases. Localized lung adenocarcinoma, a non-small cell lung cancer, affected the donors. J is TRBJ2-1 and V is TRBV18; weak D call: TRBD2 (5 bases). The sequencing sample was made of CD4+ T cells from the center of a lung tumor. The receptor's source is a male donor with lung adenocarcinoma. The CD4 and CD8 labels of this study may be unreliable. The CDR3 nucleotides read TGTGCCAGCTCACTTTACACGCCCGCGGGCGGGCGGAATGAGCAGTTCTTC. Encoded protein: CASSLYTPAGGRNEQFF. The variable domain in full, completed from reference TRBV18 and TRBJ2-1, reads NAGVMQNPRHLVRRRGQEARLRCSPMKGHSHVYWYRQLPEEGLKFMVYLQKENIIDESGMPKERFSAEFPKEGPSILRIQQVVRGDSAAYFCASSLYTPAGGRNEQFFGPGTRLTVL.